This T cell receptor (beta chain) derives from a study of blood T cell repertoires in COVID-19 (dated by TCRdb to the early 2020s). About the investigation overall: The collaborator samples originated in the United States, Italy and Spain and spanned the acute and convalescent phases of COVID-19. The material from the prospective study consisted of cDNA or gDNA derived from T cells, B-cell-depleted T cells, or PBMCs. The dataset comprised deeply sampled blood TCRbeta repertoires from subjects exposed to, actively infected with, or recovered from COVID-19. The repertoires were released in a freely available public database meant as a resource for research on the immune response to SARS-CoV-2. Samples came from the ongoing ImmuneRACE study (first 160 participants) plus 1,254 subjects from 6 global collaborators. A de-identified subject ID, COVID-19 status, age in years and sex were almost always included in the sample metadata. Where available, HLA class I and class II types were taken from metadata supplied by the sample provider and were not determined by assay-based typing. What the study reported, not specific to this receptor: How much clinical and demographic metadata was included differed by source and by participant, and the metadata was provided uncurated.

Each collaborating institution followed its own protocols to collect whole blood in K2EDTA tubes. For TCRbeta analysis, collaborator samples were shipped as frozen whole blood, as isolated PBMCs, or as DNA extracted from either sample type. The germline V gene yields MDHEN for CDR1 and SYDVKM for CDR2. The junction shows trimming of 6 bases on V and 6 bases on J, and the gene matches do not reach 12 bases of it. The cysteine opens and the phenylalanine closes a CDR3 of 17 amino acids. The entry retains the CDR3 DNA only, 51 bases that are in frame from base 1. Of note for this clone: What antigen it recognizes has not been identified. Nothing much larger sits one base from this clone, and base qualities are not available.

TCRbeta CDR3 regions were amplified from genomic DNA using the immunoSEQ Assay, a bias-controlled multiplex PCR. Processing in the source paper ran as follows. The number of nucleated cells in each sample was estimated by amplification of reference gene primers within the assay. To quantify the absolute abundance of each unique TCRbeta CDR3 rearrangement, sequence reads were collapsed and filtered. For each sample, productive Simpson clonality was calculated as the square root of Simpson's diversity index across productive rearrangements. The source is immuneACCESS, and TCRdb retained only in-frame sequences with V and J called. Part of the clones is not carried over; for the studies checked, unresolved V genes explain less than half of this, and the remainder is unexplained. Clone size and the V and J calls come from that table; the DNA yielded D and trimming. The sample records more than 250,000 clones, roughly 84% of which are singletons. 1% of the sample goes to the ten largest clones.

Sequencing input: peripheral blood. The TCR originated in a man between 50 and 59 years old with active or convalescent COVID-19. The chain joins TRBV28 to TRBJ2-2, with 11 bases matching TRBD1. In nucleotides, the sequence is TGTGCCAGCAGCCTTGGGGGGGACAGGGGGTATCCCGGGGAGCTGTTTTTT. Its coded protein is CASSLGGDRGYPGELFF.